The rows below give T cell receptor beta chains drawn from one sample of a study of long-term antiretroviral therapy in people with HIV. This table comes from immunoSEQ multiplex PCR, and its TCRdb copy is limited to in-frame clones, with some not included. The data contain around 20,000 clones, roughly 80% of them singletons. Sample: unsorted PBMCs, taken 0.5 years before starting antiretroviral therapy. The origin of the receptors is a man aged 18 to 30 with HIV. Each CDR3 is given with its conserved first and last residue. D genes are given only for firm matches. Size is stated for part of the rows, as once, few or many counts, or as a class when the clone is expanded.

>TRBV5-1|-|TRBJ1-2|-
CASSRGEGPPGRYGYTF
TGCGCCAGCAGCAGGGGTGAAGGCCCGCCGGGGAGGTATGGCTACACCTTC
>TRBV9|-|TRBJ2-7|TRBD1
CASSVGQGQRELYF
TGTGCCAGCAGCGTAGGACAGGGGCAGCGCGAACTGTACTTC
>TRBV5-6|medium-sized|TRBJ1-1|-
CASSPSAGTEAFF
TGTGCCAGCAGCCCCTCAGCGGGCACTGAAGCTTTCTTT
>TRBV11-2|-|TRBJ2-7|TRBD1
CASSFPQGELYEQYF
TGTGCCAGCAGCTTTCCTCAGGGGGAACTCTACGAGCAGTACTTC
>TRBV6-4|-|TRBJ2-1|TRBD2
CASSDETSGVNEQFF
TGTGCCAGCAGTGACGAAACTAGCGGTGTCAATGAGCAGTTCTTC
>TRBV7-9|few|TRBJ1-4|TRBD1
CASSSPDREEEKLFF
TGTGCCAGCAGCTCCCCGGACAGGGAAGAGGAAAAACTGTTTTTT
>TRBV4-1|-|TRBJ2-7|TRBD1
CASSQDRDRGHFEQYF
TGCGCCAGCAGCCAAGATCGGGACAGGGGGCACTTCGAGCAGTACTTC
>TRBV27|-|TRBJ2-7|-
CASSNRGASYEQYF
TGTGCCAGCAGTAACCGGGGGGCCTCCTACGAGCAGTACTTC
>TRBV5-6|-|TRBJ1-2|TRBD1
CATSDRGLGYGYTF
TGTGCCACCAGTGACAGGGGGCTTGGCTATGGCTACACCTTC
>TRBV2|few|TRBJ2-7|-
CASTYITDYEQYF
TGTGCCAGCACGTATATAACAGACTACGAGCAGTACTTC
>TRBV7-9|-|TRBJ2-3|TRBD2
CASSFPFNRGGSTDTQYF
TGTGCCAGCAGCTTCCCTTTTAACCGCGGGGGGAGCACAGATACGCAGTATTTT
>TRBV7-9|-|TRBJ1-1|TRBD1
CASSLGQGAVNTEAFF
TGTGCCAGCAGCTTAGGACAGGGGGCGGTGAACACTGAAGCTTTCTTT
>TRBV5-4|-|TRBJ2-7|-
CASSLGWAASYEQYF
TGTGCCAGCAGCTTGGGATGGGCAGCCTCCTACGAGCAGTACTTC
>TRBV6-5|-|TRBJ1-5|-
CASSLSRTVKSQPQHF
TGTGCCAGCAGTTTGTCCAGGACAGTGAAGAGTCAGCCCCAGCATTTT
>TRBV5-4|-|TRBJ2-7|-
CASSLGVGKMYEQYF
TGTGCCAGCAGCTTGGGGGTAGGAAAGATGTACGAGCAGTACTTC
>TRBV28|once|TRBJ1-1|-
CASSPLGTAEAFF
TGTGCCAGCAGTCCCCTGGGGACCGCTGAAGCTTTCTTT
>TRBV6-5|once|TRBJ2-2|TRBD2
CASSYGTSAAGELFF
TGTGCCAGCAGTTATGGGACTAGCGCGGCCGGGGAGCTGTTTTTT
>TRBV10-3|few|TRBJ2-5|-
CAISETGQIETQYF
TGTGCCATCAGTGAGACCGGACAGATAGAGACCCAGTACTTC
>TRBV18|-|TRBJ2-1|-
CASSPMSTGLAEQFF
TGTGCCAGCTCACCAATGTCGACAGGTTTGGCTGAGCAGTTCTTC
>TRBV28|-|TRBJ1-5|-
CATADPGEGQPQHF
TGTGCCACCGCGGACCCGGGGGAGGGTCAGCCCCAGCATTTT
>TRBV27|few|TRBJ1-2|-
CASSLSGGLYGYTF
TGTGCCAGCAGTTTATCCGGGGGTCTCTATGGCTACACCTTC
>TRBV29-1|once|TRBJ1-2|-
CSVEGQTFYGYTF
TGCAGCGTTGAAGGACAGACCTTCTATGGCTACACCTTC
>TRBV27|-|TRBJ2-2|TRBD2
CASSPLSGANTGELFF
TGTGCCAGCAGTCCCCTTAGCGGGGCCAACACCGGGGAGCTGTTTTTT
>TRBV19|few|TRBJ2-2|TRBD2
CATREWLAGEDGELFF
TGTGCCACCAGGGAATGGTTAGCGGGAGAGGACGGGGAGCTGTTTTTT
>TRBV7-9|once|TRBJ1-5|-
CASSLETGQRAYSNQPQHF
TGTGCCAGCAGCTTGGAGACCGGACAAAGGGCATATAGCAATCAGCCCCAGCATTTT
>TRBV10-3|-|TRBJ2-1|-
CAISVGRDNEQFF
TGTGCCATCAGTGTAGGGAGAGACAATGAGCAGTTCTTC
>TRBV7-8|-|TRBJ2-7|-
CASSSGLGSSYEQYF
TGTGCCAGCAGCTCTGGATTGGGGAGCTCCTACGAGCAGTACTTC
>TRBV19|-|TRBJ1-5|-
CASRRQSNLNSNQPQHF
TGTGCCAGTCGCAGACAGTCGAATCTCAATAGCAATCAGCCCCAGCATTTT
>TRBV9|-|TRBJ2-1|TRBD2
CASSPIAGGPYNEQFF
TGTGCCAGCAGCCCGATAGCGGGGGGGCCATACAATGAGCAGTTCTTC
>TRBV6-5|-|TRBJ2-1|-
CASSYGSGIEQFF
TGTGCCAGCAGTTACGGGTCAGGGATTGAGCAGTTCTTC
>TRBV5-5|medium-sized|TRBJ2-2|-
CASSLWAENTGELFF
TGTGCCAGCAGCTTGTGGGCAGAGAACACCGGGGAGCTGTTTTTT
>TRBV9|-|TRBJ1-3|-
CASSVGSSSGNTIYF
TGTGCCAGCAGCGTAGGGTCTAGCTCTGGAAACACCATATATTTT
>TRBV27|-|TRBJ2-7|-
CASSLSGNYEQYF
TGTGCCAGCAGTTTATCGGGCAACTACGAGCAGTACTTC
>TRBV4-1|-|TRBJ1-1|-
CASSQQAGTEAFF
TGCGCCAGCAGCCAACAGGCGGGGACTGAAGCTTTCTTT
>TRBV4-2|medium-sized|TRBJ2-2|TRBD1
CASSLSPGDRGPTGELFF
TGTGCCAGCAGCCTATCCCCCGGGGACAGGGGGCCCACCGGGGAGCTGTTTTTT
>TRBV19|-|TRBJ2-7|-
CASSTSPTSYEQYF
TGTGCCAGTAGTACGTCACCGACCTCCTACGAGCAGTACTTC
>TRBV6-5|-|TRBJ2-3|-
CASSYSVGGDTQYF
TGTGCCAGCAGTTACTCGGTGGGCGGAGATACGCAGTATTTT
>TRBV19|few|TRBJ2-1|TRBD1
CASSITGTENNEQFF
TGTGCCAGTAGTATAACGGGGACAGAGAACAATGAGCAGTTCTTC
>TRBV9|-|TRBJ2-7|-
CASSPHMDRPYEQYF
TGTGCCAGCAGCCCCCATATGGACAGACCCTACGAGCAGTACTTC
>TRBV18|-|TRBJ2-7|TRBD1
CASSPEDRGRIYEQYF
TGTGCCAGCTCACCTGAGGACAGGGGGCGCATCTACGAGCAGTACTTC
>TRBV6-5|-|TRBJ2-7|-
CASSFWDGSYEQYF
TGTGCCAGCAGTTTTTGGGACGGTTCCTACGAGCAGTACTTC
>TRBV9|-|TRBJ2-1|TRBD1
CASSVGSRRDRPSNEQFF
TGTGCCAGCAGCGTTGGATCCCGGAGGGACAGGCCGTCCAATGAGCAGTTCTTC
>TRBV7-2|few|TRBJ2-7|-
CASSPDITSYEQYF
TGTGCCAGCAGCCCCGACATAACCTCCTACGAGCAGTACTTC
>TRBV6-1|-|TRBJ2-7|-
CASSENYGSSYEQYF
TGTGCCAGCAGTGAAAATTACGGGAGCTCCTACGAGCAGTACTTC
>TRBV27|-|TRBJ2-1|TRBD2
CASSLPSTSGVYNEQFF
TGTGCCAGCAGTTTACCCTCAACTAGCGGCGTGTACAATGAGCAGTTCTTC
>TRBV5-1|once|TRBJ2-1|-
CASSLGPREAGYNEQFF
TGCGCCAGCAGCTTAGGCCCCCGGGAAGCAGGGTACAATGAGCAGTTCTTC